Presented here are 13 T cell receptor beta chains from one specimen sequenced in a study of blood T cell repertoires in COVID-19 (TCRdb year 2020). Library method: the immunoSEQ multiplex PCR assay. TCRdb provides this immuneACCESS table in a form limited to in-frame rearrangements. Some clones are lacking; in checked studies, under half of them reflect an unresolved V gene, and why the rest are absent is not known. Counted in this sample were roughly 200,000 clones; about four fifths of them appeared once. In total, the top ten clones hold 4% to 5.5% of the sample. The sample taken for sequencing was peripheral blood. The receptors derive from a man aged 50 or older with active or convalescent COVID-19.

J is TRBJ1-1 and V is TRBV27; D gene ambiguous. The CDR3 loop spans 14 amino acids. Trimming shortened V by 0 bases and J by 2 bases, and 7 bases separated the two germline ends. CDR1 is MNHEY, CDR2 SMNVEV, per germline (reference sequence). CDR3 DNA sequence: TGTGCCAGCAGTTTATCCCGCGTTAACACTGAAGCTTTCTTT. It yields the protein CASSLSRVNTEAFF.

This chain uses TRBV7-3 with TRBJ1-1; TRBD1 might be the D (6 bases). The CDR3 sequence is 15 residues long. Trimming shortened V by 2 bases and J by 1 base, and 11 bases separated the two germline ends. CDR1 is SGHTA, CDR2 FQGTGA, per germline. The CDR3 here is CASSLHRVGNTEAFF. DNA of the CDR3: TGTGCCAGCAGCTTACACAGGGTTGGGAACACTGAAGCTTTCTTT.

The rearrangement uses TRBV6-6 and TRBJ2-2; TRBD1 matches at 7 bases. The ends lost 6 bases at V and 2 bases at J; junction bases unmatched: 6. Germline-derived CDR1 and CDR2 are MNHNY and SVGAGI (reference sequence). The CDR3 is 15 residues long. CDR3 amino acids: CASRTRDSNTGELFF. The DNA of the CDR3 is TGTGCCAGCAGGACCCGGGACAGCAACACCGGGGAGCTGTTTTTT.

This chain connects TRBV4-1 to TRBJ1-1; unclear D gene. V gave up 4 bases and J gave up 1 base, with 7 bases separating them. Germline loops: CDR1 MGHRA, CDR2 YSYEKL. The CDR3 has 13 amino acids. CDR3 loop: CASSPSQNTEAFF. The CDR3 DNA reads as TGCGCCAGCAGCCCCTCACAGAACACTGAAGCTTTCTTT.

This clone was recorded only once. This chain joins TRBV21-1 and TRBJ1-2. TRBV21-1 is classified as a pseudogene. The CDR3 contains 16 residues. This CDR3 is CASSKARRDGPYGYTF. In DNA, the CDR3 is TGTGCCAGCAGCAAAGCGCGGAGGGACGGTCCCTATGGCTACACCTTC.

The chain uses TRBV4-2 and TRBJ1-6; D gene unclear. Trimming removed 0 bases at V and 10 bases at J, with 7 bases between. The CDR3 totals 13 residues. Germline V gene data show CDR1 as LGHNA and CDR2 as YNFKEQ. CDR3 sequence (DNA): TGTGCCAGCAGCCAAGATCGAGGGTCACCCCTCCACTTT. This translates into CASSQDRGSPLHF.

Written as DNA, the CDR3 is TGCGCCAGCAGGCCCACAGGGGTCCACGAGCAGTACTTC. It translates to CASRPTGVHEQYF. V usage is TRBV5-1 and J usage is TRBJ2-7, with TRBD1 identical over 7 bases. From germline, CDR1 is SGHRS and CDR2 YFSETQ. V lost 5 bases, J lost 5 bases, and 7 bases stayed unmatched. The CDR3 contains 13 residues.

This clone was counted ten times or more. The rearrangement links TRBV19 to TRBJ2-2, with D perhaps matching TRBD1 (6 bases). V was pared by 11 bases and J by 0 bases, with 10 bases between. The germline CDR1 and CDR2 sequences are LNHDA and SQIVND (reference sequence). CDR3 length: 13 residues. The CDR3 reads CAAYRANTGELFF. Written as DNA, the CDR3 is TGTGCCGCCTACAGGGCGAACACCGGGGAGCTGTTTTTT.

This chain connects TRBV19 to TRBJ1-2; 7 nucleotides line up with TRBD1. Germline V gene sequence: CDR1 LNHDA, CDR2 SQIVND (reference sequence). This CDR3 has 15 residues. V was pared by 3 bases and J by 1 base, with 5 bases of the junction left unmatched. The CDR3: CASSMGDSVNYGYTF. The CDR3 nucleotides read TGTGCCAGTAGTATGGGGGACAGCGTTAACTATGGCTACACCTTC.

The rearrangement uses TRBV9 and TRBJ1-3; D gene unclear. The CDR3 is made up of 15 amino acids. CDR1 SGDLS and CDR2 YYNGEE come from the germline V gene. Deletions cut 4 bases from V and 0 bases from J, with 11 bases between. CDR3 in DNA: TGTGCCAGCAGCACCCACGAGAGCTCTGGAAACACCATATATTTT. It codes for CASSTHESSGNTIYF.

The CDR3 region has the DNA TGTGCCAGCTCCCGGGAGGGGACAGTTACTGAAGCTTTCTTT. It translates to CASSREGTVTEAFF. The chain links TRBV18 to TRBJ1-1; 7 bases match TRBD1. J gave up 5 bases and V 6 bases, and 9 bases lay outside the gene matches. The CDR3 is 14 amino acids. Germline-derived CDR1 and CDR2 are KGHSH and LQKENI.

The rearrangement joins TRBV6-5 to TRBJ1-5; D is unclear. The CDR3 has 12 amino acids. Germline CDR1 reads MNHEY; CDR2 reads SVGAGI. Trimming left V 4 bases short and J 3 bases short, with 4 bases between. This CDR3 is CASSFLNQPQHF. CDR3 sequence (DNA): TGTGCCAGCAGTTTCCTCAATCAGCCCCAGCATTTT.

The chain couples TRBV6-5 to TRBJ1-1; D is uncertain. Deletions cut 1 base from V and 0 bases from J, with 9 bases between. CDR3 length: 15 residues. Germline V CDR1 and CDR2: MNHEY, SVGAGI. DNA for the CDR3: TGTGCCAGCAGTTACTACCGGGGTATGAACACTGAAGCTTTCTTT. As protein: CASSYYRGMNTEAFF.